This entry features one T cell receptor (beta chain) sequence. Its specificity is unknown. Time point specified: week 35, safety follow-up. In every dose of vaccine, 300 ug of mutant IDH1 20-mer peptide was given alongside topical imiquimod. This sample is part of a study of a mutant IDH1 vaccine in newly diagnosed glioma. Study context: The week-35 safety follow-up was V12, and the week-47 study end was V13.

Using immunoSEQ multiplex PCR, the repertoire was profiled, and TCRdb retains in-frame clones only, with some absent. The sample carries some 66,000 clones, under 90% recorded once. The CDR3 extends over 17 amino acids. V usage is TRBV21-1 and J usage is TRBJ2-3; TRBD1, the table's D call, lacks a check against the DNA. TRBV21-1 is an annotated pseudogene. This clonotype originated in a man aged 25-45 years with glioma. Sequencing used PBMCs, obtained from a glioma patient whose treatment included an IDH1 peptide vaccine. The CDR3 spells CASSLLRGSLITDTQYF. The CDR3 coding sequence is TGTGCCAGCAGCCTCCTTAGGGGCAGTCTGATCACAGATACGCAGTATTTT.